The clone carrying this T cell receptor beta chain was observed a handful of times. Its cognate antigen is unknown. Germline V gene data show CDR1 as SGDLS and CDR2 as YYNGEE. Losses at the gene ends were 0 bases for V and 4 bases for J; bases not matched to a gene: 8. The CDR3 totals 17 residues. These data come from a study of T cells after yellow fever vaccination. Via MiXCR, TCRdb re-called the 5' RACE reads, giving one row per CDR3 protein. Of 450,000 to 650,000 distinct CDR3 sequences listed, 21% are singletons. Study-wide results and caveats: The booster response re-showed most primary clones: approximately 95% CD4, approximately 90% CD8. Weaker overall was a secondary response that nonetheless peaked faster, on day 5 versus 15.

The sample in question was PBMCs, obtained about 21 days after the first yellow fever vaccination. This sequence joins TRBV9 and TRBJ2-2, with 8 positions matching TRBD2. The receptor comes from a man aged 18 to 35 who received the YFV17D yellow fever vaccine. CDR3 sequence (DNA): TGTGCCAGCAGCGTAGGAGGACTAGCAGAGATCACCGGGGAGCTGTTTTTT. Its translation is CASSVGGLAEITGELFF. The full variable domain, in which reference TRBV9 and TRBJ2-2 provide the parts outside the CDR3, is DSGVTQTPKHLITATGQRVTLRCSPRSGDLSVYWYQQSLDQGLQFLIQYYNGEERAKGNILERFSAQQFPDLHSELNLSSLELGDSALYFCASSVGGLAEITGELFFGEGSRLTVL.